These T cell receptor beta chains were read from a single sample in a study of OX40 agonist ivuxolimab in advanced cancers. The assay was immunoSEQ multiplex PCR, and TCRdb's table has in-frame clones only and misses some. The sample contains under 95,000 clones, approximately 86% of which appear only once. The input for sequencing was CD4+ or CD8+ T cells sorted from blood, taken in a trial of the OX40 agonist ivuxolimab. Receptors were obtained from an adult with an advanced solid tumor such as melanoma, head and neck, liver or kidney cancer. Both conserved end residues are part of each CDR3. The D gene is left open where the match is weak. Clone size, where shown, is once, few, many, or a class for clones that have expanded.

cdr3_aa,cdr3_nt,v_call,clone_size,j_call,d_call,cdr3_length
CAAKPGNTIYF,TGTGCCGCCAAACCTGGAAACACCATATATTTT,TRBV30,-,TRBJ1-3,-,11
CASSMDRDRYEQYF,TGTGCCAGCAGTATGGACAGAGACCGGTACGAGCAGTACTTC,TRBV6-5,-,TRBJ2-7,-,14
CASSLGTPDRADTQYF,TGTGCTAGCAGCCTAGGCACGCCGGACAGGGCAGATACGCAGTATTTT,TRBV7-7,-,TRBJ2-3,TRBD1,16
CAWSVVGNQPQHF,TGTGCCTGGAGTGTAGTGGGAAATCAGCCCCAGCATTTT,TRBV30,few,TRBJ1-5,-,13
CASSSTRGADWETQYF,TGTGCCAGCAGCTCAACGAGGGGAGCGGACTGGGAGACCCAGTACTTC,TRBV5-6,once,TRBJ2-5,-,16
CSATRGNIQYF,TGCAGTGCTACCAGGGGAAACATTCAGTACTTC,TRBV20-1,-,TRBJ2-4,-,11
CASSPLGLAGASYEQYF,TGTGCCAGCAGCCCCTTAGGGCTAGCGGGAGCGAGCTACGAGCAGTACTTC,TRBV7-3,-,TRBJ2-7,TRBD2,17
CASSQDKVRPSGGADTQYF,TGCGCCAGCAGCCAAGATAAGGTCCGACCTAGCGGGGGGGCGGATACGCAGTATTTT,TRBV4-3,-,TRBJ2-3,TRBD2,19
CASSRALSGTGAYEQYF,TGCGCCAGCAGCCGAGCACTCTCCGGGACAGGGGCCTACGAGCAGTACTTC,TRBV4-3,-,TRBJ2-7,TRBD1,17
CAWATGDNQPQHF,TGTGCCTGGGCAACAGGGGACAATCAGCCCCAGCATTTT,TRBV30,-,TRBJ1-5,TRBD1,13
CASTERADTQYF,TGTGCCAGCACAGAGAGGGCAGATACGCAGTATTTT,TRBV6-1,-,TRBJ2-3,-,12
CASSRLAGGDTQYF,TGTGCCAGCAGTAGACTAGCGGGAGGAGATACGCAGTATTTT,TRBV7-2,-,TRBJ2-3,TRBD2,14
CASKQGAVTDTQYF,TGTGCCAGTAAGCAGGGGGCGGTCACAGATACGCAGTATTTT,TRBV11-2,-,TRBJ2-3,TRBD1,14
CASSSGTSYNEQFF,TGTGCCAGCAGCTCCGGGACTTCCTACAATGAGCAGTTCTTC,TRBV7-8,-,TRBJ2-1,-,14
CASSLDVSGANVLTF,TGCGCCAGCAGCTTGGATGTCTCTGGGGCCAACGTCCTGACTTTC,TRBV5-1,-,TRBJ2-6,-,15
CASSPRGSAAGNSPLHF,TGTGCCAGCAGCCCCCGGGGGTCTGCTGCGGGTAATTCACCCCTCCACTTT,TRBV5-4,-,TRBJ1-6,-,17
CASSRLGQGASYEQYF,TGTGCCAGCAGCCGACTCGGACAGGGGGCATCCTACGAGCAGTACTTC,TRBV11-2,once,TRBJ2-7,TRBD1,16
CASSQVGGWNEQFF,TGCGCCAGCAGCCAAGTGGGGGGCTGGAATGAGCAGTTCTTC,TRBV4-1,once,TRBJ2-1,-,14
CASSFGSPGGEKLFF,TGTGCCAGCAGCTTTGGCAGCCCCGGGGGTGAAAAACTGTTTTTT,TRBV11-2,-,TRBJ1-4,-,15
CASSLGNRGEQFF,TGTGCCAGCAGCTTAGGCAACAGGGGTGAGCAGTTCTTC,TRBV7-9,-,TRBJ2-1,TRBD1,13
CASSRGGNYGYTF,TGTGCCAGCAGCCGCGGGGGAAACTATGGCTACACCTTC,TRBV6-1,-,TRBJ1-2,-,13